Listed here are 29 T cell receptor beta chains from one sample, sequenced in a study of T cell responses to AZD1222 COVID-19 vaccine. The data were produced by immunoSEQ multiplex PCR, yet TCRdb's version contains in-frame clones alone and is incomplete. The data show 150,000 to 200,000 clones, around 94% seen once. The sequences come from peripheral blood, collected on day 0 of AZD1222 vaccination. The receptors were sampled from an adult in good health.

This sequence joins TRBV13 and TRBJ2-7; D may be TRBD1 or TRBD2 (5 bases each). Trimming pared 5 bases from V and 4 bases from J, leaving 27 bases between. CDR3 length: 18 amino acids. CDR1 is PRHDT and CDR2 is FYEKMQ in the germline V gene (reference sequence). CDR3 DNA sequence: TGTGCCAGCAGCCAAGGGGTTCTAGAGGGGCCCCCAACTTACGAGCAGTACTTC. Its translation: CASSQGVLEGPPTYEQYF.

The chain recombines TRBV7-9 with TRBJ1-1; D unresolved. The CDR3 spans 13 residues. V was pared by 7 bases and J by 2 bases, with 11 bases between. Germline assignment: CDR1 SEHNR and CDR2 FQNEAQ (reference sequence). In DNA, the CDR3 is TGTGCCAGCAATGGAGGTGGTAACACTGAAGCTTTCTTT. Its protein is CASNGGGNTEAFF.

This clone was detected only once. This chain joins TRBV7-9 and TRBJ1-2; a weak D match, TRBD1 (6 bases). V lost 2 bases to trimming and J lost 4 bases, with 23 bases between them. The CDR3 totals 18 residues. Per the germline V gene, CDR1 is SEHNR and CDR2 is FQNEAQ (reference sequence). CDR3 sequence: CASSLPKKRQEEGYGYTF. For the CDR3, the DNA is TGTGCCAGCAGCTTACCTAAGAAAAGACAGGAGGAGGGCTATGGCTACACCTTC.

This sequence joins TRBV10-3 and TRBJ2-1; 13 bases align to TRBD2. After removal of 3 bases from V and 8 bases from J, the junction contained 7 bases not matched to a gene. Per germline, CDR1 ENHRY and CDR2 SYGVKD. This CDR3 is built from 16 residues. CDR3 DNA: TGTGCCATCAGTGAATCCGGGACTAGCGGGAACTATGAGCAGTTCTTC. Translating gives CAISESGTSGNYEQFF.

The chain carries TRBV6-5 and TRBJ2-1, with D possibly matching TRBD2 (6 bases). Germline V gives CDR1 MNHEY, CDR2 SVGAGI. This CDR3 is 14 amino acids long. V was shortened by 8 bases and J by 9 bases, with 20 bases between the two germline ends. CDR3 bases: TGTGCCAGCCACGGGAGAGAGGGAGGCTTTGAGCAGTTCTTC. Protein: CASHGREGGFEQFF.

Turning to this clone: Compared with germline, one end of the junction differs, possibly owing to a read error. This chain joins TRBV5-1 and TRBJ1-4; TRBD1 agrees at 7 bases. CDR1 is SGHRS and CDR2 is YFSETQ in the germline V gene. CDR3 length equals 16 residues. The CDR3 spells CASKGNPGGSKEKLFF. The CDR3, as DNA: TGCGCCAGCAAGGGTAACCCAGGGGGGTCTAAGGAAAAACTGTTTTTT.

The genes are TRBV28 and TRBJ1-5; TRBD1 matches 10 bases. The CDR3 length is 16 residues. V gave up 6 bases and J gave up 4 bases; unmatched junction bases: 9. Germline CDR1 and CDR2: MDHEN and SYDVKM. For the CDR3, the DNA is TGTGCCAGCAGCTCCATCGACAGGGGGCCTAATCAGCCCCAGCATTTT. Its translation: CASSSIDRGPNQPQHF.

The CDR3 DNA is TGTGCCAGCAGTCGATTCCCGGGACAGGGGGATGGCTACACCTTC. Translating gives CASSRFPGQGDGYTF. The chain carries TRBV2 and TRBJ1-2, with 11 bases matching TRBD1. The CDR3 has 15 residues. Germline V gene sequence: CDR1 SNHLY, CDR2 FYNNEI. V lost 5 bases to trimming and J lost 6 bases; unmatched junction nucleotides: 8.

The V and J genes are TRBV6-1 and TRBJ1-5, with TRBD1 as a possible D gene (5 bases). The CDR3 runs 13 residues. Trimming shortened V by 3 bases and J by 7 bases, and 10 bases separated the two germline ends. Germline CDR1 reads MNHNS; CDR2 reads SASEGT. CDR3 bases: TGTGCCAGCAGTGACAGGGAACGACAGCCCCAGCATTTT. It codes for CASSDRERQPQHF.

This chain connects TRBV28 to TRBJ2-6; TRBD1 agrees at 7 bases. The germline gives CDR1 MDHEN, CDR2 SYDVKM. Trimming at V came to 4 bases and at J to 2 bases, leaving 11 bases not matched to a gene. The CDR3 consists of 18 residues. This chain's CDR3 is CASSSLGGRVAGANVLTF. CDR3 sequence (DNA): TGTGCCAGCAGTTCCTTAGGGGGCAGGGTAGCTGGGGCCAACGTCCTGACTTTC.

The chain's CDR3 is CASISGRGNQPQHF. The CDR3 region has the DNA TGTGCCAGCATTTCGGGCAGGGGGAATCAGCCCCAGCATTTT. The rearrangement uses TRBV6-5 and TRBJ1-5; 7 positions match TRBD1. The CDR3 covers 14 residues. CDR1 and CDR2 (germline): MNHEY, SVGAGI. Unmatched junction bases numbered 7, after V lost 7 bases and J lost 4 bases.

The chain carries TRBV5-6 and TRBJ2-2; a possible D gene is TRBD2 (6 bases). CDR1 and CDR2 from the germline V gene are SGHDT and YYEEEE. With 4 bases removed from V and 6 bases from J, the gap between germline ends came to 19 bases. CDR3 length: 16 residues. CDR3 nucleotide sequence: TGTGCCAGCAGCCTTGATGTCGGCAGGGAGGCCGGGGAGCTGTTTTTT. Protein product: CASSLDVGREAGELFF.

The chain carries TRBV20-1 and TRBJ2-4, with D possibly TRBD1 on 6 matching bases. Germline-derived CDR1 and CDR2 are DFQATT and SNEGSKA (reference sequence). This CDR3 has 11 amino acids. The germline V and J ends were trimmed by 0 bases and 9 bases, with 6 bases remaining between them. The CDR3 sequence: CSAREGGIQYF. CDR3 sequence (DNA): TGCAGTGCTAGAGAAGGGGGCATTCAGTACTTC.

The chain combines TRBV11-2 with TRBJ2-1, with D uncertain. CDR3 length: 11 residues. Trimming left V 5 bases short and J 10 bases short, with 9 bases between. Germline CDR1 and CDR2: SGHAT and FQNNGV. The CDR3 DNA reads TGTGCCAGCAGCCCTCTTCGGGAGCAGTTCTTC. Residues: CASSPLREQFF. Based on the CDR3 plus reference TRBV11-2 and TRBJ2-1, the full variable domain is EAGVAQSPRYKIIEKRQSVAFWCNPISGHATLYWYQQILGQGPKLLIQFQNNGVVDDSQLPKDRFSAERLKGVDSTLKIQPAKLEDSAVYLCASSPLREQFFGPGTRLTVL.

The V and J genes are TRBV19 and TRBJ1-2; weak D call: TRBD1 (5 bases). This CDR3 has 15 residues. Trimming pared 4 bases from V and 0 bases from J, leaving 12 bases between. Per germline, CDR1 LNHDA and CDR2 SQIVND (reference sequence). CDR3 in DNA: TGTGCCAGTAGTAACCCGGGGGAAGCTAACTATGGCTACACCTTC. This gives the protein CASSNPGEANYGYTF.

This chain connects TRBV30 to TRBJ1-6; 12 bases are shared with TRBD1. Germline values: CDR1 GTSNPN, CDR2 SVGIG (reference sequence). The CDR3 is 16 amino acids. Trimming took 2 bases from V and 12 from J; bases not matched to a gene: 11. In nucleotides, the CDR3 is TGTGCCTGGAGTCCGTACCCGGGACAGGGGGCCCAACCCCTCCACTTT. This codes for CAWSPYPGQGAQPLHF. Based on the CDR3 plus reference TRBV30 and TRBJ1-6, the full variable domain is SQTIHQWPATLVQPVGSPLSLECTVEGTSNPNLYWYRQAAGRGLQLLFYSVGIGQISSEVPQNLSASRPQDRQFILSSKKLLLSDSGFYLCAWSPYPGQGAQPLHFGNGTRLTVT.

The chain joins TRBV19 to TRBJ2-7, with D perhaps matching TRBD2 (5 bases). V lost 6 bases, J lost 6 bases, and 21 bases lay in between. Germline CDR1 and CDR2: LNHDA and SQIVND (reference sequence). CDR3 size: 15 residues. DNA for the CDR3: TGTGCCAGTAGCCTCCAAGGACTGCCGATTGTCGAGCAGTACTTC. This gives the protein CASSLQGLPIVEQYF. Drawing the rest from reference TRBV19 and TRBJ2-7, the complete variable domain is DGGITQSPKYLFRKEGQNVTLSCEQNLNHDAMYWYRQDPGQGLRLIYYSQIVNDFQKGDIAEGYSVSREKKESFPLTVTSAQKNPTAFYLCASSLQGLPIVEQYFGPGTRLTVT.

DNA for the CDR3: TGTGCCAGCACAACAGGGACCCATAACTATGGCTACACCTTC. It specifies CASTTGTHNYGYTF. V and J are TRBV28 and TRBJ1-2; a weak D match, TRBD1 (6 bases). From germline, CDR1 is MDHEN and CDR2 SYDVKM. The CDR3 extends over 14 amino acids. Trimming pared 7 bases from V and 1 base from J, leaving 13 bases between.

This clone was detected once. J is TRBJ1-6 and V is TRBV7-9; D ambiguous. Trimming pared 4 bases from V and 6 bases from J, leaving 7 bases between. This CDR3 region has 13 residues. From germline, CDR1 is SEHNR and CDR2 FQNEAQ (reference sequence). Written as DNA, the CDR3 is TGTGCCAGCAGCTCGGTGATTAATTCACCCCTCCACTTT. Translated: CASSSVINSPLHF.

The chain links TRBV5-5 to TRBJ1-4, with 7 positions matching TRBD1. Trimming took 2 bases from V and 0 from J; bases not matched to a gene: 4. The V gene's germline CDR1 is SGHKS and CDR2 YYEKEE (reference sequence). The CDR3 contains 16 residues. Here the CDR3 DNA reads TGTGCCAGCAGCTTACAGGGGACCACAACTAATGAAAAACTGTTTTTT. This sequence encodes CASSLQGTTTNEKLFF.

The chain uses TRBV18 and TRBJ2-3; a possible D gene is TRBD1 (7 bases). V dropped 3 bases and J dropped 4 bases, with 17 bases sitting between them. Germline V CDR1 and CDR2: KGHSH, LQKENI. This CDR3 region has 16 residues. The CDR3 DNA is TGTGCCAGCTCACCGCGCGCAGGGGGGCCCCCAGATACGCAGTATTTT. It encodes CASSPRAGGPPDTQYF.

The chain uses TRBV28 and TRBJ2-7; 7 positions match TRBD1. In germline, CDR1 is MDHEN, CDR2 SYDVKM. CDR3 size: 15 residues. J was trimmed by 2 bases and V by 3 bases; bases with no gene match: 7. The CDR3 nucleotides are TGTGCCAGCAGTTTGGGACAGTCCCCAACCTACGAGCAGTACTTC. It translates to CASSLGQSPTYEQYF.

The chain links TRBV7-7 to TRBJ2-1; D perhaps matches TRBD2 (5 bases). V was shortened by 4 bases and J by 7 bases, with 11 bases between the two germline ends. CDR3 length equals 13 residues. CDR1 is SSHAT, CDR2 FNYEAQ, per germline (reference sequence). CDR3: CASSYGLENEQFF. The CDR3 DNA reads as TGTGCCAGCAGCTATGGACTGGAGAATGAGCAGTTCTTC.

This clone appeared a few times. V is TRBV19 and J is TRBJ2-7; the D gene is possibly TRBD1 (6 bases). The CDR3 loop spans 13 amino acids. Germline CDR1 is LNHDA and CDR2 is SQIVND (reference sequence). Trimming left V 5 bases short and J 3 bases short, with 11 bases between. CDR3 coding DNA: TGTGCCAGTAGTGTTCCGGGACACTACGAGCAGTACTTC. Translation gives CASSVPGHYEQYF. Together with reference TRBV19 and TRBJ2-7, the CDR3 gives the full variable domain: DGGITQSPKYLFRKEGQNVTLSCEQNLNHDAMYWYRQDPGQGLRLIYYSQIVNDFQKGDIAEGYSVSREKKESFPLTVTSAQKNPTAFYLCASSVPGHYEQYFGPGTRLTVT.

The rearrangement uses TRBV6-4 and TRBJ2-3; 7 positions agree with TRBD1. CDR1 is MRHNA, CDR2 SNTAGT, per germline. The length of the CDR3 is 14 residues. V shed 3 bases and J 2 bases; nucleotides not matched to a gene: 2. In DNA form, the CDR3 reads TGTGCCAGCAGTGAGGGACAGTCCACAGATACGCAGTATTTT. This codes for CASSEGQSTDTQYF.

A single count supports this clone. The chain recombines TRBV2 with TRBJ1-5; no definite D call. The V end lost 10 bases, the J end lost 3 bases, and 10 bases lay between the germline ends. This CDR3 has 12 amino acids. Germline CDR1 and CDR2: SNHLY and FYNNEI. The CDR3 sequence: CATGENNQPQHF. CDR3 nucleotide sequence: TGTGCCACCGGGGAAAACAATCAGCCCCAGCATTTT.

The chain employs TRBV5-1 and TRBJ1-5, with D hard to call. The V end lost 0 bases, the J end lost 7 bases, and 11 bases lay between the germline ends. The CDR3 is made up of 14 amino acids. In germline, CDR1 is SGHRS, CDR2 YFSETQ. CDR3 in DNA: TGCGCCAGCAGCTTGGGAACCTGGGGACAGCCCCAGCATTTT. Amino acids: CASSLGTWGQPQHF.

This clone was observed a single time. CDR3 nucleotides: TGTGCCACCAGCAAGGGCCTCTCCTACGAGCAGTACTTC. Translation: CATSKGLSYEQYF. This chain connects TRBV15 to TRBJ2-7; D uncertain. Trimming cost V 4 bases and J 0 bases, with 7 bases left between them. This CDR3 region has 13 residues. Germline V gene lookup returns CDR1 LNHNV and CDR2 YYDKDF (reference sequence).

This chain uses TRBV5-5 with TRBJ1-3, with D possibly being TRBD1 (5 bases). From germline, CDR1 is SGHKS and CDR2 YYEKEE (reference sequence). There are 14 residues in the CDR3. V was clipped by 3 bases and J by 4 bases, with 11 bases between them. The CDR3 reads CASSSRQPGNTIYF. The DNA of the CDR3 is TGTGCCAGCAGCTCCCGACAGCCCGGAAACACCATATATTTT.